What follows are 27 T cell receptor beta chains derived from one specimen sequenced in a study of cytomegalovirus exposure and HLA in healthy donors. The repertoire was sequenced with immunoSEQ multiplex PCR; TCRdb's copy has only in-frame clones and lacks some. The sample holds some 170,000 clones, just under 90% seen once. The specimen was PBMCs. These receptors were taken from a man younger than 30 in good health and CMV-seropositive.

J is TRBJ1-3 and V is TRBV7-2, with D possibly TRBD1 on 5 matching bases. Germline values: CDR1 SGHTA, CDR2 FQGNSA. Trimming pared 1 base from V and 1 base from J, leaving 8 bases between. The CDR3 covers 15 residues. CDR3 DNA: TGTGCCAGCAGCTTAGGGGGCGCGTCTGGAAACACCATATATTTT. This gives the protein CASSLGGASGNTIYF. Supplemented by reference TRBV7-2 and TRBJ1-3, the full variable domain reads GAGVSQSPSNKVTEKGKDVELRCDPISGHTALYWYRQSLGQGLEFLIYFQGNSAPDKSGLPSDRFSAERTGGSVSTLTIQRTQQEDSAVYLCASSLGGASGNTIYFGEGSWLTVV.

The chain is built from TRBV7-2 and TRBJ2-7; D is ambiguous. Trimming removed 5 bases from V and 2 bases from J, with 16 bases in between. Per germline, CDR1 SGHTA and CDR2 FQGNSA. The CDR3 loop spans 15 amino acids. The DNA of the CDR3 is TGTGCCAGCAGCCCCGCTGCGGTTCGGGCCTACGAGCAGTACTTC. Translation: CASSPAAVRAYEQYF.

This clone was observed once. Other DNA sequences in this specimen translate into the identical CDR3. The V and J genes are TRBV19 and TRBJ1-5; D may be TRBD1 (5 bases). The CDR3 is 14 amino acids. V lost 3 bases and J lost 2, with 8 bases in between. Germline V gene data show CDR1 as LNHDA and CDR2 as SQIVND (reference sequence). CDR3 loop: CASSIQGGNQPQHF. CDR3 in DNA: TGTGCCAGTAGTATCCAGGGTGGCAATCAGCCCCAGCATTTT.

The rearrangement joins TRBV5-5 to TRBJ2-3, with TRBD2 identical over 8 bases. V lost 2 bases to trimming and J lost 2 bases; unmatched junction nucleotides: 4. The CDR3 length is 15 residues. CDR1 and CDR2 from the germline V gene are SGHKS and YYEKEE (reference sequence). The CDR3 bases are TGTGCCAGCAGCTTCGGCGGGAGGACCACAGATACGCAGTATTTT. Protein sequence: CASSFGGRTTDTQYF.

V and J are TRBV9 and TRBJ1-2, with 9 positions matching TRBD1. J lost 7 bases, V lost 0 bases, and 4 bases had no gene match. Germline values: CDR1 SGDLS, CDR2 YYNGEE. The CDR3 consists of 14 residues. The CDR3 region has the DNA TGTGCCAGCAGCGTAGGTACAGGGGGCGTTGGCTACACCTTC. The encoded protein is CASSVGTGGVGYTF.

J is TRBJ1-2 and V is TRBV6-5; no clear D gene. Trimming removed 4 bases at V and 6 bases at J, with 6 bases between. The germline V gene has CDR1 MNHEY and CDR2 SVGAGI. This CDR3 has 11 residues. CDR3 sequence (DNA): TGTGCCAGCAGTTCACAGAATGGCTACACCTTC. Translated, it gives CASSSQNGYTF.

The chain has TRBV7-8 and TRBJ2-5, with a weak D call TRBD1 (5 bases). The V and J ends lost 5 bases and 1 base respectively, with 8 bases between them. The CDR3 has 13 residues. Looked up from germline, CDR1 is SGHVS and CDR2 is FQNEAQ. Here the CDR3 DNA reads TGTGCCAGCAGCACGACAGTCCAAGAGACCCAGTACTTC. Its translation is CASSTTVQETQYF.

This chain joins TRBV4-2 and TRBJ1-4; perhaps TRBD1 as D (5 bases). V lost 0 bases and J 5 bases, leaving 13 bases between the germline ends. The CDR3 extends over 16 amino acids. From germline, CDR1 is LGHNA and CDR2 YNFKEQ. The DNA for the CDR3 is TGTGCCAGCAGCCAAGATGTAAGGGGAGGGAATGAAAAACTGTTTTTT. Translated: CASSQDVRGGNEKLFF.

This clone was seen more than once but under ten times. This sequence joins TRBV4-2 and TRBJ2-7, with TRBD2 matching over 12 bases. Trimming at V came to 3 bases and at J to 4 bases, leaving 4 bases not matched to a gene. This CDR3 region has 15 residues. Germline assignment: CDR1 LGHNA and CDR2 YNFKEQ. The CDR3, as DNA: TGTGCCAGCAGCCACGGACTAGCGGGAATATACGAGCAGTACTTC. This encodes CASSHGLAGIYEQYF.

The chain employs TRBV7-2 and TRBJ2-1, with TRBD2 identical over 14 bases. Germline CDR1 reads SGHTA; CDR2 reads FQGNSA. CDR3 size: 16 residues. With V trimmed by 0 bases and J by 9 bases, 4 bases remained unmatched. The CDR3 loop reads CASSLAGTSGSGEQFF. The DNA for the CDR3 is TGTGCCAGCAGCTTAGCTGGGACTAGCGGGAGTGGTGAGCAGTTCTTC.

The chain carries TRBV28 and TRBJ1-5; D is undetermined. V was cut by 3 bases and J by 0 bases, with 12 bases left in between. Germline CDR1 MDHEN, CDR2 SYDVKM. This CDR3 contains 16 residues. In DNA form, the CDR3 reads TGTGCCAGCAGTTTCGGAACAGAAGATAGCAATCAGCCCCAGCATTTT. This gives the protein CASSFGTEDSNQPQHF.

CDR3 sequence: CASSVGQMGGNTIYF. For the CDR3, the DNA is TGTGCCAGCAGCGTAGGACAGATGGGGGGAAACACCATATATTTT. The chain employs TRBV9 and TRBJ1-3; tentative D call: TRBD1 (5 bases). V lost 0 bases to trimming and J lost 4 bases, with 11 bases between them. The CDR3 totals 15 residues. Germline CDR1 and CDR2: SGDLS and YYNGEE.

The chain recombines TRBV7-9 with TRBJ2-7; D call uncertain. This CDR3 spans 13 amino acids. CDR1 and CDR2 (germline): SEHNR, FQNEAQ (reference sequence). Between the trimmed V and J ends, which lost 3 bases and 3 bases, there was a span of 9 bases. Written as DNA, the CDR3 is TGTGCCAGCAGCTTTTCAGGAAGCTACGAGCAGTACTTC. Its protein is CASSFSGSYEQYF.

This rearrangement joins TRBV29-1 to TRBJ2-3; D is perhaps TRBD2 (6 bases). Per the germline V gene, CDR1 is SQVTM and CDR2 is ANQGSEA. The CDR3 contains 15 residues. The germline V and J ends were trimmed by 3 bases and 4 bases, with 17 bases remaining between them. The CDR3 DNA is TGCAGCGTTGATTGGGAGGAAGGCTATGCAGATACGCAGTATTTT. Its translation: CSVDWEEGYADTQYF.

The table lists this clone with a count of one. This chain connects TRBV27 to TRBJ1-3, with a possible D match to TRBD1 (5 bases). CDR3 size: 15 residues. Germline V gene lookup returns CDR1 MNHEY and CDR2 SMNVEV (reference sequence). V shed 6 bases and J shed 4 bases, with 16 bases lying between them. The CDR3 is CASRQSGAKGNTIYF. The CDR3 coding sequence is TGTGCCAGCAGACAATCTGGGGCGAAAGGAAACACCATATATTTT.

CDR3 bases: TGCGCCAGCAGCCAAGGCGCCGTGGGGGCCGGGTCCGAGCAGTACTTC. Its translation: CASSQGAVGAGSEQYF. The chain employs TRBV4-1 and TRBJ2-7, with D possibly TRBD1 on 6 matching bases. V was pared by 1 base and J by 6 bases, with 19 bases between. The CDR3 runs to 16 residues. The germline V gene encodes CDR1 MGHRA and CDR2 YSYEKL.

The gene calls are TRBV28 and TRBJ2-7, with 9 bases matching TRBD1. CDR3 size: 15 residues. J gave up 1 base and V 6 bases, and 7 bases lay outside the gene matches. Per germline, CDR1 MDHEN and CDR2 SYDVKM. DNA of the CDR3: TGTGCCAGCAGGGACAGGGGTAAGAAGTCCTACGAGCAGTACTTC. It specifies CASRDRGKKSYEQYF.

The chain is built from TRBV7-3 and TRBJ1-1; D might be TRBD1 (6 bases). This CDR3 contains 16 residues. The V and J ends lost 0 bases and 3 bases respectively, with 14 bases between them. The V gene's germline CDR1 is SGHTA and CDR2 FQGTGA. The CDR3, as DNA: TGTGCCAGCAGCTTAACGCCTCAGGGGAGTGACACTGAAGCTTTCTTT. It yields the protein CASSLTPQGSDTEAFF.

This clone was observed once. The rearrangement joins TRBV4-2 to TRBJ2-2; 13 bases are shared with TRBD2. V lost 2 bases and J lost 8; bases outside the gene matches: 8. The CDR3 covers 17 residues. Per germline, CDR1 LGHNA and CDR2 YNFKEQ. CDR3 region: CASSQTRTSGSGGELFF. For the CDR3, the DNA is TGTGCCAGCAGCCAAACGCGGACTAGCGGGAGCGGAGGGGAGCTGTTTTTT.

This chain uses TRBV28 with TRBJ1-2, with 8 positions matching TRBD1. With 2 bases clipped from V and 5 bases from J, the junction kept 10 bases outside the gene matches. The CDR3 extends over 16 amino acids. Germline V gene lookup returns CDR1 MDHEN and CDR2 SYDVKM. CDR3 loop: CASSLRGGGQAYGYTF. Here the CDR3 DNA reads TGTGCCAGCAGTTTAAGGGGCGGGGGACAGGCGTATGGCTACACCTTC.

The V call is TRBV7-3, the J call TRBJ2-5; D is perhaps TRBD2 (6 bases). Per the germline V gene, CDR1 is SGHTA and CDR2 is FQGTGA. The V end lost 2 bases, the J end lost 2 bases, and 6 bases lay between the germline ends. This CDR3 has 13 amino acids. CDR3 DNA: TGTGCCAGCAGCTTACTAGCGCAAGAGACCCAGTACTTC. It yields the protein CASSLLAQETQYF.

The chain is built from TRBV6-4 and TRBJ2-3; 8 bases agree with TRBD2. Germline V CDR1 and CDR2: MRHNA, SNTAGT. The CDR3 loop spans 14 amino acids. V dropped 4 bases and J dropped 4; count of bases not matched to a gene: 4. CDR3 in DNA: TGTGCCAGCAGTGGGCTAGCGGGCCCAGATACGCAGTATTTT. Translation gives CASSGLAGPDTQYF.

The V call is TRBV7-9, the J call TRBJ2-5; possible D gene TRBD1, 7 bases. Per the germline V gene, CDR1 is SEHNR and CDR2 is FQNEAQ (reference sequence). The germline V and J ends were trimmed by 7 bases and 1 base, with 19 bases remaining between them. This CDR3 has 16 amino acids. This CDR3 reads CASTLGGRGIQETQYF. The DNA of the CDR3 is TGTGCCAGCACCCTCGGGGGCAGGGGGATCCAAGAGACCCAGTACTTC.

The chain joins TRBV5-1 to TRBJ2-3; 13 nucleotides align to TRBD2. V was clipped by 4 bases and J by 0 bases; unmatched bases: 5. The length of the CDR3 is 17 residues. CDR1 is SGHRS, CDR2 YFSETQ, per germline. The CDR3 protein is CASSSGTSGASTDTQYF. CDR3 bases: TGCGCCAGCAGCAGCGGGACTAGCGGGGCTAGCACAGATACGCAGTATTTT. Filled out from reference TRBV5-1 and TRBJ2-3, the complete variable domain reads KAGVTQTPRYLIKTRGQQVTLSCSPISGHRSVSWYQQTPGQGLQFLFEYFSETQRNKGNFPGRFSGRQFSNSRSEMNVSTLELGDSALYLCASSSGTSGASTDTQYFGPGTRLTVL.

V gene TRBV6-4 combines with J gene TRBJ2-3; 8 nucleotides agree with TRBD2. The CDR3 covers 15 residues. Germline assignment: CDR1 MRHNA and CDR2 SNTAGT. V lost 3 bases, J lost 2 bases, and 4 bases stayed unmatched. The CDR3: CASSEAGASTDTQYF. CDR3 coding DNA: TGTGCCAGCAGTGAAGCGGGAGCCTCCACAGATACGCAGTATTTT.

In DNA, the CDR3 is TGTGCCAGCTCTCGCGGACAGACCCTACGAACGCAGTATTTT. As protein: CASSRGQTLRTQYF. The V and J genes are TRBV18 and TRBJ2-3; possible D gene TRBD1, 6 bases. The CDR3 length is 14 residues. V lost 6 bases and J lost 9, with 19 bases in between. Germline V gene sequence: CDR1 KGHSH, CDR2 LQKENI.

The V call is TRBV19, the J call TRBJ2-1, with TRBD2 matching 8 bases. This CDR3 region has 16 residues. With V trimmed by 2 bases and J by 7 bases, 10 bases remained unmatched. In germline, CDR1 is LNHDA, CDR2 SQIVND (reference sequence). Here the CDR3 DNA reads TGTGCCAGTAGTATAACGGCAGCGGGAGTTCAAAATGAGCAGTTCTTC. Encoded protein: CASSITAAGVQNEQFF.